This is a list of T cell receptor beta chains from one sample in a study of blood T cell repertoires in COVID-19. Clones were read by immunoSEQ multiplex PCR, and TCRdb kept only the in-frame ones, dropping some. The sample holds over 250,000 clones, roughly 89% seen once. The sample was PBMCs or T cells enriched from blood (not recorded which). The receptor source for this set is an older woman who had recovered from COVID-19. Both conserved end residues are part of each CDR3. The D gene is left open where the match is weak. Size is stated for part of the rows, as once, few or many counts, or as a class when the clone is expanded.

v_call	j_call	clone_size	d_call	cdr3_aa	cdr3_nt
TRBV19	TRBJ2-5	once	TRBD1	CASSIGQGLGETQYF	TGTGCCAGTAGTATCGGACAGGGGTTGGGAGAGACCCAGTACTTC
TRBV6-5	TRBJ2-7	.	TRBD1	CASRGTGRSYEQYF	TGTGCCAGCAGGGGGACAGGACGCTCCTACGAGCAGTACTTC
TRBV11-3	TRBJ2-7	.	TRBD2	CASSPTLAEPSYEQYF	TGTGCCAGCAGCCCCACACTAGCGGAGCCTTCCTACGAGCAGTACTTC
TRBV5-6	TRBJ2-7	.	.	CASSLGAGFKQYF	TGTGCCAGCAGCTTGGGGGCAGGGTTTAAGCAGTACTTC
TRBV5-5	TRBJ2-1	.	TRBD2	CASTPGYSGSLSLYNEQFF	TGTGCCAGCACCCCAGGGTATAGCGGGAGTTTGTCCCTATACAATGAGCAGTTCTTC
TRBV2	TRBJ1-2	.	.	CASREDYGYTF	TGTGCCAGCAGAGAGGACTATGGCTACACCTTC
TRBV28	TRBJ1-1	.	.	CASSLEKGWPEAFF	TGTGCCAGCAGCCTGGAAAAGGGGTGGCCTGAAGCTTTCTTT
TRBV7-6	TRBJ2-2	.	TRBD2	CASSVLGGTTGELFF	TGTGCCAGCAGTGTACTCGGGGGGACCACCGGGGAGCTGTTTTTT
TRBV20-1	TRBJ2-7	.	.	CSAPQAYEQYF	TGCAGTGCCCCACAGGCCTACGAGCAGTACTTC
TRBV7-3	TRBJ1-5	.	.	CASSPQGRQPQHF	TGTGCCAGCAGCCCACAGGGAAGGCAGCCCCAGCATTTT
TRBV11-2	TRBJ1-4	.	.	CASSSAGTYEKLFF	TGTGCCAGCAGCTCAGCCGGGACATATGAAAAACTGTTTTTT
TRBV9	TRBJ1-1	.	TRBD1	CASSVTGGRTEAFF	TGTGCCAGCAGCGTTACAGGGGGAAGGACTGAAGCTTTCTTT
TRBV29-1	TRBJ2-1	.	TRBD1	CSVMYRGDHNEQFF	TGCAGCGTTATGTACAGGGGTGATCACAATGAGCAGTTCTTC
TRBV7-8	TRBJ2-1	.	.	CASSFRDFNSYNEQFF	TGTGCCAGCAGCTTCAGGGACTTCAACTCCTACAATGAGCAGTTCTTC